Detailed here is one TCR beta chain. The data are from a study of cytomegalovirus exposure and HLA in healthy donors. The CDR3 is made up of 15 amino acids. With 3 bases clipped from V and 4 bases from J, the junction kept 10 bases outside the gene matches. Germline CDR1 GTSNPN, CDR2 SVGIG (reference sequence). It was with 60 Vbeta and 13 Jbeta primers that the PCR ran. The repertoire was sequenced with immunoSEQ multiplex PCR; TCRdb's copy has only in-frame clones and lacks some. The sample carries around 110,000 clones, around 75% recorded once. This clonotype was obtained from a young woman in good health and CMV-seronegative. This chain connects TRBV30 to TRBJ2-5; TRBD1 matches 8 bases. Source material: PBMCs. This CDR3 is CAWSPGTGQRETQYF. The CDR3 DNA sequence: TGTGCCTGGAGCCCTGGGACAGGACAACGAGAGACCCAGTACTTC.